This T cell receptor (beta chain) was captured in a study of cytomegalovirus exposure and HLA in healthy donors. Study in general: Within an early data release were about 85 million unique TCRs drawn from HLA-typed donors.

Notes on this clone: Its matching antigen is unknown.

The CDR3 spans 15 residues. Germline V gives CDR1 SEHNR, CDR2 FQNEAQ (reference sequence). With 5 bases clipped from V and 0 bases from J, the junction kept 5 bases outside the gene matches. PCR was performed using 60 Vbeta and 13 Jbeta primers. Clones were sequenced by immunoSEQ multiplex PCR, and TCRdb holds only the in-frame ones, with some missing. The sample consists of 100,000 to 150,000 clones, about 86% of them appearing once. General study results and limits: Most CMV-associated TCR beta chains were later found to appear HLA-restricted. Upon later analysis, HLA-associated TCR beta chains proved more clonally expanded than other, equally common chains.

Sequencing was performed on PBMCs. This clonotype was sampled from a man aged 18-30 years in good health and CMV-seronegative. The gene calls are TRBV7-9 and TRBJ2-7, with 9 bases matching TRBD2. CDR3 sequence reads: CASSPLSGGSYEQYF. The CDR3 DNA reads TGTGCCAGCAGCCCCCTTAGCGGGGGCTCCTACGAGCAGTACTTC.